Listed here are 21 T cell receptor beta chains from one sample, sequenced in a study of cytomegalovirus exposure and HLA in healthy donors. TCRdb's copy holds only in-frame clones and misses some; the assay was immunoSEQ multiplex PCR. The sample includes approximately 110,000 clones, 86% of them seen just once. Material: PBMCs. All receptors come from a woman between 18 and 29 years old in good health and CMV-seropositive.

The J gene is TRBJ1-5, the V gene TRBV19; D unresolved. Germline V lookup: CDR1 LNHDA, CDR2 SQIVND (reference sequence). V lost 4 bases, J lost 8 bases, and 18 bases lay in between. The CDR3 has 15 amino acids. CDR3 in DNA: TGTGCCAGTAGTACTGGCCGGCAGTCTAGTAAGCCCCAGCATTTT. Its protein is CASSTGRQSSKPQHF.

DNA for the CDR3: TGCAGCGTTGGACAGGGTGGGGCCAAAAACATTCAGTACTTC. As protein: CSVGQGGAKNIQYF. The genes are TRBV29-1 and TRBJ2-4, with TRBD1 identical over 7 bases. V lost 4 bases to trimming and J lost 1 base; unmatched junction nucleotides: 4. The CDR3 sequence is 14 residues long. Per germline, CDR1 SQVTM and CDR2 ANQGSEA.

J is TRBJ1-2 and V is TRBV4-1, with no clear D. The germline CDR1 and CDR2 sequences are MGHRA and YSYEKL. Deletions cut 6 bases from V and 1 base from J, with 15 bases between. The length of the CDR3 is 15 residues. DNA for the CDR3: TGCGCCAGCAGTCGCGGGGATACCGATAACTATGGCTACACCTTC. This translates into CASSRGDTDNYGYTF.

V is TRBV6-4 and J is TRBJ1-2; 8 bases match TRBD1. Germline-derived CDR1 and CDR2 are MRHNA and SNTAGT. This CDR3 is built from 16 residues. J lost 2 bases, V lost 7 bases, and 12 bases had no gene match. DNA of the CDR3: TGTGCCAGCATACGGCGCTTGGGACAGGCAAACTATGGCTACACCTTC. This translates into CASIRRLGQANYGYTF.

This sequence joins TRBV28 and TRBJ2-1, with a tentative D call TRBD1 (6 bases). CDR1 MDHEN and CDR2 SYDVKM come from the germline V gene. Trimming took off 3 bases at V and 4 bases at J, with 10 bases between the two ends. The CDR3 runs to 14 residues. The CDR3 DNA reads TGTGCCAGCAGTTTGCAGGGGCTATACAATGAGCAGTTCTTC. Amino acids: CASSLQGLYNEQFF.

The V gene is TRBV15, the J gene TRBJ1-2; D might be TRBD1 (6 bases). V was shortened by 2 bases and J by 4 bases, with 11 bases between the two germline ends. The germline CDR1 and CDR2 sequences are LNHNV and YYDKDF (reference sequence). The CDR3 consists of 14 residues. The CDR3 DNA reads as TGTGCCACCAGCAGAATGGACAGCCCCTATGGCTACACCTTC. Encoded protein: CATSRMDSPYGYTF.

In this sample, this clone turned up a few times. The V gene is TRBV9, the J gene TRBJ2-1; TRBD2 is a possible D gene (6 bases). V lost 4 bases to trimming and J lost 7 bases, with 18 bases between them. The CDR3 is 15 amino acids. Germline CDR1 and CDR2: SGDLS and YYNGEE. CDR3 nucleotides: TGTGCCAGCAGCCCGATACTGGCGGGGAATAATGAGCAGTTCTTC. Its translation is CASSPILAGNNEQFF.

The chain is built from TRBV11-3 and TRBJ2-1, with 7 bases lining up with TRBD1. The germline V gene encodes CDR1 SGHNT and CDR2 YENEEA. Trimming cost V 5 bases and J 0 bases; bases outside gene matches: 7. This CDR3 has 16 residues. The CDR3 DNA is TGTGCCAGCAGCCCCACAGGGGTCTCCTCCTACAATGAGCAGTTCTTC. It encodes CASSPTGVSSYNEQFF.

V gene TRBV10-3 combines with J gene TRBJ2-5; D perhaps matches TRBD1 (5 bases). V gave up 0 bases and J gave up 9 bases, with 8 bases separating them. Germline values: CDR1 ENHRY, CDR2 SYGVKD. The CDR3 is 12 amino acids. Here the CDR3 reads CAISESSGPQYF. The CDR3 DNA reads TGTGCCATCAGTGAGTCATCAGGGCCCCAGTACTTC.

This rearrangement joins TRBV19 to TRBJ2-2; D possibly corresponds to TRBD2 (6 bases). CDR1 LNHDA and CDR2 SQIVND come from the germline V gene (reference sequence). CDR3 size: 14 residues. V was cut by 5 bases and J by 4 bases, with 11 bases left in between. This CDR3 reads CASSVGTRTGELFF. DNA for the CDR3: TGTGCCAGTAGTGTGGGGACTCGCACCGGGGAGCTGTTTTTT.

The chain couples TRBV29-1 to TRBJ2-5, with 9 bases matching TRBD1. The CDR3 has 12 residues. CDR1 and CDR2 from the germline V gene are SQVTM and ANQGSEA. Germline trimming cut 3 bases from V and 5 bases from J; bases unmatched to any gene: 1. The CDR3 is CSVDGQGETQYF. The DNA of the CDR3 is TGCAGCGTTGACGGACAGGGGGAGACCCAGTACTTC.

This chain uses TRBV7-9 with TRBJ1-5; possible D gene TRBD1, 5 bases. Deletions cut 1 base from V and 5 bases from J, with 6 bases between. This CDR3 region has 13 residues. The germline CDR1 and CDR2 sequences are SEHNR and FQNEAQ (reference sequence). The CDR3 DNA reads TGTGCCAGCAGCTTAGTAGGGGATCAGCCCCAGCATTTT. Its translation: CASSLVGDQPQHF.

This chain uses TRBV27 with TRBJ2-7, with a possible D match to TRBD1 (6 bases). V gave up 5 bases and J gave up 1 base, with 12 bases separating them. The CDR3 consists of 14 residues. Germline lookup yields CDR1 MNHEY and CDR2 SMNVEV (reference sequence). The CDR3 loop reads CASSRQDASYEQYF. The CDR3 DNA reads TGTGCCAGCAGTCGACAGGACGCTTCCTACGAGCAGTACTTC.

CDR3 nucleotide sequence: TGTGCCAGTTTCACCCGGGACATGGCAGAGACCCAGTACTTC. As protein: CASFTRDMAETQYF. This chain connects TRBV28 to TRBJ2-5; D possibly corresponds to TRBD1 (6 bases). Trimming pared 9 bases from V and 4 bases from J, leaving 18 bases between. Germline V gives CDR1 MDHEN, CDR2 SYDVKM. The CDR3 is 14 amino acids. The variable domain in full, completed from reference TRBV28 and TRBJ2-5, reads DVKVTQSSRYLVKRTGEKVFLECVQDMDHENMFWYRQDPGLGLRLIYFSYDVKMKEKGDIPEGYSVSREKKERFSLILESASTNQTSMYLCASFTRDMAETQYFGPGTRLLVL.

This chain links TRBV11-1 with TRBJ2-3; tentative D call: TRBD1 (5 bases). This CDR3 contains 15 residues. CDR1 is SGHAT and CDR2 is FQDESV in the germline V gene (reference sequence). Trimming cost V 5 bases and J 2 bases, with 14 bases left between them. The CDR3 bases are TGTGCCAGCAGCAGGGGAAGACAAGTCACAGATACGCAGTATTTT. Its protein product is CASSRGRQVTDTQYF.

The chain couples TRBV7-9 to TRBJ2-1, with TRBD2 identical over 8 bases. CDR3 length: 18 residues. Germline CDR1 and CDR2: SEHNR and FQNEAQ (reference sequence). The trim removed 0 bases at V and 0 bases at J, leaving 7 bases unmatched. CDR3 loop: CASSLALLRGDSYNEQFF. For the CDR3, the DNA is TGTGCCAGCAGCTTAGCGCTTTTGCGGGGGGACTCCTACAATGAGCAGTTCTTC.

This CDR3 is CASSSLDREYGYTF. CDR3 in DNA: TGTGCCAGTAGTTCCCTGGACAGGGAGTATGGCTACACCTTC. The chain joins TRBV19 to TRBJ1-2; TRBD1 agrees at 8 bases. Germline V gene data show CDR1 as LNHDA and CDR2 as SQIVND (reference sequence). The V gene end was trimmed by 5 bases and the J gene end by 5 bases; junction bases not matched to a gene: 7. The CDR3 covers 14 residues.

The chain couples TRBV19 to TRBJ2-7; TRBD1 agrees at 7 bases. After removal of 5 bases from V and 4 bases from J, the junction contained 14 bases not matched to a gene. CDR1 is LNHDA, CDR2 SQIVND, per germline (reference sequence). The CDR3 is 16 amino acids. The chain's CDR3 is CASSGAGRQGSYEQYF. The CDR3 DNA is TGTGCCAGTAGTGGTGCAGGCCGACAGGGTAGTTACGAGCAGTACTTC.

In the case of this clone: Additional DNA sequences in this sample encode the identical CDR3. The chain combines TRBV4-2 with TRBJ1-1; 7 bases line up with TRBD1. The CDR3 runs 14 residues. J was trimmed by 4 bases and V by 0 bases; bases with no gene match: 2. Per the germline V gene, CDR1 is LGHNA and CDR2 is YNFKEQ. The DNA of the CDR3 is TGTGCCAGCAGCCAAGACAGGGGGAGCACTGAAGCTTTCTTT. It yields the protein CASSQDRGSTEAFF.

This CDR3 reads CASSVDRDRGFNSEYGYTF. DNA for the CDR3: TGTGCCAGCAGCGTAGACCGAGACAGGGGGTTCAATTCGGAGTATGGCTACACCTTC. The V call is TRBV9, the J call TRBJ1-2, with 9 bases aligning to TRBD1. There are 19 residues in the CDR3. Losses at the gene ends were 0 bases for V and 5 bases for J; bases not matched to a gene: 17. Germline V CDR1 and CDR2: SGDLS, YYNGEE.

V usage is TRBV7-9 and J usage is TRBJ2-2; 11 bases map to TRBD2. J gave up 4 bases and V 5 bases, and 6 bases lay outside the gene matches. The CDR3 covers 16 residues. CDR1 and CDR2 from the germline V gene are SEHNR and FQNEAQ (reference sequence). Here the CDR3 DNA reads TGTGCCAGCAGCACTCTAGCGGGGGGAACCACCGGGGAGCTGTTTTTT. Encoded protein: CASSTLAGGTTGELFF.